The clone carrying this T cell receptor beta chain was observed a handful of times. Its antigen is currently unknown. The length of the CDR3 is 15 residues. V lost 1 base, J lost 1 base, and 11 bases lay in between. CDR1 and CDR2 (germline): SGHDT, YYEEEE. The data originate from a study of T cell repertoires in cytomegalovirus infection. As for the study in general: Recently described HLA-C-restricted plus well-studied HLA-B-restricted CMV epitopes were used. Carrying CMV and the relevant HLA type showed in public TCR beta signatures. General study findings and limits: Clonotypes of TCR beta that were HLA-C-restricted and CMV-specific dominated the ex vivo response. Pooled public TCR beta family frequency picked out CMV carriers with the relevant HLA.

One entry per CDR3 protein results from TCRdb running MiXCR on the reads. The table shows around 900,000 distinct CDR3 sequences, with roughly 31% occurring only once. The input for sequencing was cultured CD8+ T cells from PBMCs, taken from culture after CMV antigen stimulation. The chain carries TRBV5-6 and TRBJ2-5; D might be TRBD1 (6 bases). The TCR was taken from a human donor in good health (CMV status not recorded). Some clones in this sample may be carry-over from other donors' samples. The CDR3 loop is CASSLIADSQETQYF. As DNA, the CDR3 is TGTGCCAGCAGCTTGATCGCGGACAGCCAAGAGACCCAGTACTTC.